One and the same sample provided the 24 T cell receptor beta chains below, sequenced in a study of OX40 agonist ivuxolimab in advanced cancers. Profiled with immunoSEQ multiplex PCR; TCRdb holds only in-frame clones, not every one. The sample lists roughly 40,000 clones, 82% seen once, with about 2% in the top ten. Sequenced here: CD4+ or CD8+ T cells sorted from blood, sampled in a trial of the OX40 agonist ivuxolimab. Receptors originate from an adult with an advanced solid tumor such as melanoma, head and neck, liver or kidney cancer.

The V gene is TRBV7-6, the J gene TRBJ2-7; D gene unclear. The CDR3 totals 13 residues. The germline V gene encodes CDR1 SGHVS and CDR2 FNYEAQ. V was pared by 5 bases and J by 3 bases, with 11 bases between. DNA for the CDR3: TGTGCCAGCAGCCCTGGGCGGAACTACGAGCAGTACTTC. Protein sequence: CASSPGRNYEQYF.

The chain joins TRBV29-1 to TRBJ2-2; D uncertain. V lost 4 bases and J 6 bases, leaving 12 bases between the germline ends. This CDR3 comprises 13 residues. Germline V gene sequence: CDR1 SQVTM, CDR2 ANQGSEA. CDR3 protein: CSVGYATAGELFF. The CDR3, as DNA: TGCAGCGTTGGCTACGCGACGGCCGGGGAGCTGTTTTTT.

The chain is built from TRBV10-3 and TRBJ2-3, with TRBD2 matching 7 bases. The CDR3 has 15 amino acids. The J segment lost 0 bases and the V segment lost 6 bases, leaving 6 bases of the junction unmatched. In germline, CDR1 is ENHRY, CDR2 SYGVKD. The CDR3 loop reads CAISRGLTSTDTQYF. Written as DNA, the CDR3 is TGTGCCATCAGCCGGGGACTAACTAGCACAGATACGCAGTATTTT.

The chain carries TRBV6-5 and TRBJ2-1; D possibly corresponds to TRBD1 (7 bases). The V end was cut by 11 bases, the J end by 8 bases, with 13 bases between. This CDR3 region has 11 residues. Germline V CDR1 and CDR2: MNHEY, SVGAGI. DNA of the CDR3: TGTGCCGCCAGGGGGGCGTATGAGCAGTTCTTC. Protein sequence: CAARGAYEQFF.

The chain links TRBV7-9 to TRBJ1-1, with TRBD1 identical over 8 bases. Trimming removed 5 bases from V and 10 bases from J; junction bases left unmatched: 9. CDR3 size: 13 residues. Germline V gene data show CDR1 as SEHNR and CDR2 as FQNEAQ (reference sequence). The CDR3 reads CASSRDRGEGAFF. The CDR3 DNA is TGTGCCAGCAGCCGCGACAGGGGCGAGGGAGCTTTCTTT.

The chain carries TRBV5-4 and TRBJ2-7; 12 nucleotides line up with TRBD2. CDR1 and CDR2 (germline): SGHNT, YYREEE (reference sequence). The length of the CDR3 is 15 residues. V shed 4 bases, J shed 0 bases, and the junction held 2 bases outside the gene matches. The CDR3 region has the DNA TGTGCCAGCAGCCGGACTAGCGGGGACTCCTACGAGCAGTACTTC. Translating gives CASSRTSGDSYEQYF.

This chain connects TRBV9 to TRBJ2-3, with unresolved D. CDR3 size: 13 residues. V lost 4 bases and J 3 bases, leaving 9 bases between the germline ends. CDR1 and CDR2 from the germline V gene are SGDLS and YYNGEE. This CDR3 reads CASSRFRTDTQYF. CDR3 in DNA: TGTGCCAGCAGCCGGTTCCGAACAGATACGCAGTATTTT.

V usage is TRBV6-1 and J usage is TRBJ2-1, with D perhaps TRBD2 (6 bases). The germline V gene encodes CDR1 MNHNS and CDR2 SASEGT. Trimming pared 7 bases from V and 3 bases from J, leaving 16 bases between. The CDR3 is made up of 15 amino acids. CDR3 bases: TGTGCCAGCAACCCTAGGCGGGGACTCTACAATGAGCAGTTCTTC. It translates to CASNPRRGLYNEQFF.

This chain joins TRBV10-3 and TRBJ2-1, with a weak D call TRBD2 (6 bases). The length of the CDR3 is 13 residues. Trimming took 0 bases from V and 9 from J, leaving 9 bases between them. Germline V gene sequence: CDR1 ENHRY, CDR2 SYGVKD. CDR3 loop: CAISESNGGEQFF. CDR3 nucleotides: TGTGCCATCAGTGAGTCGAACGGGGGTGAGCAGTTCTTC.

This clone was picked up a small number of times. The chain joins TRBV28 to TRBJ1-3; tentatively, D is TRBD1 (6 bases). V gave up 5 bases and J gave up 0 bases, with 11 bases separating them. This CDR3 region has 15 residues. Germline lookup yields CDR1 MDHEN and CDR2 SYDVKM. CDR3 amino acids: CASSATGVSGNTIYF. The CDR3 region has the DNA TGTGCCAGCAGTGCGACAGGCGTCTCTGGAAACACCATATATTTT.

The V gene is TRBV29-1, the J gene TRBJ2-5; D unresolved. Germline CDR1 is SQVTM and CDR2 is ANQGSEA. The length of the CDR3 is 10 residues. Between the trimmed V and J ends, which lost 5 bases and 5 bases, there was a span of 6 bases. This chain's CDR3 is CSVKSETQYF. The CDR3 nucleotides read TGCAGCGTTAAGAGTGAGACCCAGTACTTC.

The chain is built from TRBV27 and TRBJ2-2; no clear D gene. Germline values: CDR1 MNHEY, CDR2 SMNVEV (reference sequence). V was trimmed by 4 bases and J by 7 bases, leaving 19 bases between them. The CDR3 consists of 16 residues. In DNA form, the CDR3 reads TGTGCCAGCAGTTGGGGTCGGGCAGTAGAAATCGGGGAGCTGTTTTTT. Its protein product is CASSWGRAVEIGELFF.

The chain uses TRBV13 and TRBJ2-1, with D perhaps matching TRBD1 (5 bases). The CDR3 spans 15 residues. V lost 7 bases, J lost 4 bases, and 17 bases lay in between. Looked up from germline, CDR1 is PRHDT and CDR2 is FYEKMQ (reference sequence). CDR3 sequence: CASILTSGPYNEQFF. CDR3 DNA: TGTGCCAGCATCCTGACGTCAGGGCCTTACAATGAGCAGTTCTTC.

DNA of the CDR3: TGTGCCAGCAGCCCCGACAGGGGGCGGTACACCGGGGAGCTGTTTTTT. This codes for CASSPDRGRYTGELFF. This sequence joins TRBV5-6 and TRBJ2-2; 10 bases fit TRBD1. Losses at the gene ends were 4 bases for V and 3 bases for J; bases not matched to a gene: 6. This CDR3 spans 16 amino acids. Looked up from germline, CDR1 is SGHDT and CDR2 is YYEEEE.

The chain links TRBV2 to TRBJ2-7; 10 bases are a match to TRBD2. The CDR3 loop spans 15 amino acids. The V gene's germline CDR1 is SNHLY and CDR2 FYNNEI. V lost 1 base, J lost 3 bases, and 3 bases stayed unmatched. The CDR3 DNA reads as TGTGCCAGCAGTGAAGGGCTAGCGGGGGTCTACGAGCAGTACTTC. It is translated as CASSEGLAGVYEQYF.

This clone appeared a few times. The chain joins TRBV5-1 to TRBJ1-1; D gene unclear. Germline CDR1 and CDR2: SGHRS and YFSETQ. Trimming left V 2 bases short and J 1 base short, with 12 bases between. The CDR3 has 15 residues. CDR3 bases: TGCGCCAGCAGCTTAGATGGGAGACCGAACACTGAAGCTTTCTTT. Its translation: CASSLDGRPNTEAFF.

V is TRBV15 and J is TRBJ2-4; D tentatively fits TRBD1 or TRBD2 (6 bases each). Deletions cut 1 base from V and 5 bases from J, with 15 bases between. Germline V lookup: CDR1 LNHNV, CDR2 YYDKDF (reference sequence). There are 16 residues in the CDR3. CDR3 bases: TGTGCCACCAGCAGAGGTCTGACGGGGGCAGAAAACATTCAGTACTTC. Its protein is CATSRGLTGAENIQYF.

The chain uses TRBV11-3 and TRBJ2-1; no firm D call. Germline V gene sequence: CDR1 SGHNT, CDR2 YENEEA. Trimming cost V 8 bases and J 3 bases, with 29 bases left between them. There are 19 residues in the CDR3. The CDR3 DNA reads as TGTGCCAGCCCGTTCCCCCGCAGGCTACTCCTTTTTAGCTACAATGAGCAGTTCTTC. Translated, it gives CASPFPRRLLLFSYNEQFF.

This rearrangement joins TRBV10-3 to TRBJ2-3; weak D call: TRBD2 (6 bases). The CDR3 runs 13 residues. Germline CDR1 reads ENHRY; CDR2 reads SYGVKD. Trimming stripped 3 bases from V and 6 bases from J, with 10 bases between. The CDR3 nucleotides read TGTGCCATCAGTGAAGGGGCGGGGGATACGCAGTATTTT. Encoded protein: CAISEGAGDTQYF.

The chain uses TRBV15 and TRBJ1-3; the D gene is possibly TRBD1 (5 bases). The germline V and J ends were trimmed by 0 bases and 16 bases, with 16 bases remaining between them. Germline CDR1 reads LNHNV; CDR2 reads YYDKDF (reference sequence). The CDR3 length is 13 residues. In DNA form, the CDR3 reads TGTGCCACCAGCAGAGATCGGGGAGGGGACTTGTATTTT. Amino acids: CATSRDRGGDLYF.

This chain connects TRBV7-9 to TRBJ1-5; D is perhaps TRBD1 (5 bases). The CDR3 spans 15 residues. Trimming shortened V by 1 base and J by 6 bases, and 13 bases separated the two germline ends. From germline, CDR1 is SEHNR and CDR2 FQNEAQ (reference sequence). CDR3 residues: CASSLDQGSGQPQHF. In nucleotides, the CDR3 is TGTGCCAGCAGCTTAGATCAGGGATCGGGTCAGCCCCAGCATTTT.

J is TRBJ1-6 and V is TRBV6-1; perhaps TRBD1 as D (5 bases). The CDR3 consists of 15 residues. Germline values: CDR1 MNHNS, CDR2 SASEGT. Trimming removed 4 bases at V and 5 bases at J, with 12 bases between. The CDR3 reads CASSAVGLDNSPLHF. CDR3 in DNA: TGTGCCAGCAGTGCAGTGGGGCTGGATAATTCACCCCTCCACTTT.

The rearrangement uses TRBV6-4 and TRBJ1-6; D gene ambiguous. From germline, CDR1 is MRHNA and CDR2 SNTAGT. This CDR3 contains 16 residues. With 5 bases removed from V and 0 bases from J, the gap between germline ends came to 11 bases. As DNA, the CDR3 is TGTGCCAGCAGTTTCGGATCGAGCTCCTATAATTCACCCCTCCACTTT. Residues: CASSFGSSSYNSPLHF.

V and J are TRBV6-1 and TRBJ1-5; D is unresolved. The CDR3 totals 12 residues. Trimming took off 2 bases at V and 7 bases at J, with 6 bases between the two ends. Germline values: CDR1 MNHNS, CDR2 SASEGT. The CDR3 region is CASSEMGQPQHF. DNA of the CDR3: TGTGCCAGCAGTGAAATGGGACAGCCCCAGCATTTT.